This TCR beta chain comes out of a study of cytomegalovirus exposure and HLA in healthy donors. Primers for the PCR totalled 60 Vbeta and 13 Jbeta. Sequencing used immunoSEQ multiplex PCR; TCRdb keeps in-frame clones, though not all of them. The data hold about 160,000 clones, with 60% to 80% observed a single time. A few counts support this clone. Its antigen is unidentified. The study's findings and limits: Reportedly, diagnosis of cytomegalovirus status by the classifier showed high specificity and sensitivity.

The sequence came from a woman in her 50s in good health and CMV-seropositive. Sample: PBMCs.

CDR3 sequence: CAWGRGRTLLFF. The CDR3 bases are TGTGCCTGGGGAAGAGGCAGGACACTTCTGTTTTTT. V and J are TRBV30 and TRBJ1-4; tentative D call: TRBD1 (5 bases). This CDR3 is built from 12 residues. CDR1 and CDR2 (germline): GTSNPN, SVGIG (reference sequence). Trimming removed 5 bases at V and 14 bases at J, with 18 bases between.